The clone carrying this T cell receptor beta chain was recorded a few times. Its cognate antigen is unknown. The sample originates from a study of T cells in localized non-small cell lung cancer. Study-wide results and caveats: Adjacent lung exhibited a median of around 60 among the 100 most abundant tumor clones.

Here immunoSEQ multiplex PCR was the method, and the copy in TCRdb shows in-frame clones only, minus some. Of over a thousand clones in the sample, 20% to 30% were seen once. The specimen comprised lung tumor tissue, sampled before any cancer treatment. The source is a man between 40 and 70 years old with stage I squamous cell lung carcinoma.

The CDR3 spells CASRSGQSSGANVLTF. The CDR3 region has the DNA TGTGCCAGCAGATCTGGACAATCCTCTGGGGCCAACGTCCTGACTTTC. This sequence joins TRBV11-3 and TRBJ2-6; tentative D call: TRBD1 (5 bases). Deletions cut 6 bases from V and 0 bases from J, with 12 bases between. This CDR3 contains 16 residues. Germline V gene sequence: CDR1 SGHNT, CDR2 YENEEA. Full variable domain (remainder filled in from reference TRBV11-3 and TRBJ2-6): EAGVVQSPRYKIIEKKQPVAFWCNPISGHNTLYWYLQNLGQGPELLIRYENEEAVDDSQLPKDRFSAERLKGVDSTLKIQPAELGDSAVYLCASRSGQSSGANVLTFGAGSRLTVL.